A single sample gave rise to the 30 T cell receptor beta chains below, sequenced in a study of blood T cell repertoires in COVID-19 (dated by TCRdb to the early 2020s). Library preparation used the immunoSEQ multiplex PCR assay. TCRdb mirrors the immuneACCESS table, restricted to in-frame sequences. Some clones are absent from its copies; in checked studies, under half trace to an unresolved V gene, and the reason for the others is unknown. In this sample the table shows 86,000 or so clones, more than 65% of which occur a single time. Roughly 12% of the sample is in the top ten clones. Source material: peripheral blood. Receptor source: an older man with acute or convalescent COVID-19.

V gene TRBV5-1 combines with J gene TRBJ1-3; no firm D call. This CDR3 has 14 amino acids. Deletions cut 4 bases from V and 0 bases from J, with 8 bases between. Germline V lookup: CDR1 SGHRS, CDR2 YFSETQ. Written as DNA, the CDR3 is TGCGCCAGCAGCAAAGAGTCCTCTGGAAACACCATATATTTT. Translating it yields CASSKESSGNTIYF.

The genes are TRBV6-5 and TRBJ1-6; D perhaps matches TRBD1 (6 bases). The CDR3 extends over 15 amino acids. The germline V gene encodes CDR1 MNHEY and CDR2 SVGAGI. V dropped 6 bases and J dropped 7 bases, with 16 bases sitting between them. Here the CDR3 DNA reads TGTGCCAGCAGCCCACCGGGACAAAGAAATTCACCCCTCCACTTT. It specifies CASSPPGQRNSPLHF.

This chain joins TRBV11-2 and TRBJ2-1, with 10 bases fitting TRBD2. This CDR3 spans 18 amino acids. The J segment lost 0 bases and the V segment lost 2 bases, leaving 7 bases of the junction unmatched. Germline CDR1 is SGHAT and CDR2 is FQNNGV. CDR3 in DNA: TGTGCCAGCAGCTTACGGCTAGCGGGGGAGCTCTCCTACAATGAGCAGTTCTTC. Its translation is CASSLRLAGELSYNEQFF.

This sequence joins TRBV10-3 and TRBJ2-5; 15 nucleotides line up with TRBD2. This CDR3 is 16 amino acids long. J lost 2 bases, V lost 3 bases, and 1 base had no gene match. Germline-derived CDR1 and CDR2 are ENHRY and SYGVKD. The CDR3 here is CAISEGTSGGQETQYF. DNA of the CDR3: TGTGCCATCAGTGAAGGGACTAGCGGGGGGCAAGAGACCCAGTACTTC.

This clone was seen only once. V gene TRBV11-2 combines with J gene TRBJ2-7; D not resolved. Trimming removed 1 base from V and 2 bases from J, with 9 bases in between. Germline CDR1 SGHAT, CDR2 FQNNGV. The CDR3 extends over 14 amino acids. The CDR3 region is CASSLGADPYEQYV. The CDR3 region has the DNA TGTGCCAGCAGCTTAGGGGCCGATCCCTACGAGCAGTACGTC.

This rearrangement joins TRBV4-2 to TRBJ2-1; 9 bases line up with TRBD1. V dropped 3 bases and J dropped 8; count of bases not matched to a gene: 8. The CDR3 extends over 15 amino acids. Looked up from germline, CDR1 is LGHNA and CDR2 is YNFKEQ. This chain's CDR3 is CASSHPGQGNDEQFF. The CDR3 DNA reads TGTGCCAGCAGCCACCCGGGACAGGGTAACGATGAGCAGTTCTTC.

The rearrangement links TRBV27 to TRBJ2-5; the match to TRBD1 covers 10 bases. The CDR3 has 15 residues. Trimming cost V 5 bases and J 5 bases; bases outside gene matches: 8. In germline, CDR1 is MNHEY, CDR2 SMNVEV (reference sequence). CDR3 in DNA: TGTGCCAGCAGTCCGTGGGGACAGGGGTTGGAGACCCAGTACTTC. It yields the protein CASSPWGQGLETQYF.

The chain links TRBV28 to TRBJ2-5; TRBD1 matches 8 bases. The V gene's germline CDR1 is MDHEN and CDR2 SYDVKM. The junction had 6 bases not matched to a gene; V was cut back by 7 bases and J by 2 bases. CDR3 length equals 14 residues. CDR3 DNA sequence: TGTGCCAGCACCCTACAGGGGGATCAAGAGACCCAGTACTTC. Protein sequence: CASTLQGDQETQYF.

This clone was picked up a small number of times. V usage is TRBV7-2 and J usage is TRBJ2-5, with D unclear. V lost 3 bases, J lost 5 bases, and 10 bases lay in between. CDR1 and CDR2 (germline): SGHTA, FQGNSA. This CDR3 comprises 13 residues. The CDR3 sequence: CASSFPSAETQYF. For the CDR3, the DNA is TGTGCCAGCAGCTTTCCGTCCGCGGAGACCCAGTACTTC.

The chain uses TRBV5-1 and TRBJ1-1; a possible D gene is TRBD1 (5 bases). The CDR3 has 13 amino acids. Germline CDR1 reads SGHRS; CDR2 reads YFSETQ. Trimming stripped 6 bases from V and 1 base from J, with 10 bases between. The CDR3 region has the DNA TGCGCCAGCAATGTAGGACAGAACACTGAAGCTTTCTTT. This translates into CASNVGQNTEAFF.

This sequence joins TRBV6-5 and TRBJ1-2; 9 nucleotides match TRBD1. Germline lookup yields CDR1 MNHEY and CDR2 SVGAGI. The CDR3 is 14 amino acids. With 6 bases clipped from V and 4 bases from J, the junction kept 6 bases outside the gene matches. The CDR3 DNA follows: TGTGCCAGCAGCCTAACGACAGGGGGCTATGGCTACACCTTC. Translated: CASSLTTGGYGYTF.

V usage is TRBV7-8 and J usage is TRBJ2-7, with 7 positions matching TRBD1. J lost 0 bases, V lost 7 bases, and 6 bases had no gene match. Germline V gene sequence: CDR1 SGHVS, CDR2 FQNEAQ. This CDR3 spans 14 amino acids. CDR3 in amino acids: CASTAGTDSYEQYF. DNA of the CDR3: TGTGCCAGCACCGCCGGGACAGACTCCTACGAGCAGTACTTC.

The chain combines TRBV9 with TRBJ2-1; 8 bases fit TRBD2. The CDR3 covers 13 residues. The V gene end was trimmed by 6 bases and the J gene end by 6 bases; junction bases not matched to a gene: 5. CDR1 is SGDLS and CDR2 is YYNGEE in the germline V gene. For the CDR3, the DNA is TGTGCCAGCACCCAAGGGACTAGCAATGAGCAGTTCTTC. Its translation is CASTQGTSNEQFF.

This clone has a handful of counts. V and J are TRBV30 and TRBJ1-2, with D perhaps TRBD1 (5 bases). Germline V gene sequence: CDR1 GTSNPN, CDR2 SVGIG (reference sequence). The CDR3 is 13 residues long. The CDR3 DNA reads as TGTGCATCTACTAGCCCTGAGGGGAGTAGCTACACCTTC. Amino acids: CASTSPEGSSYTF.

J is TRBJ1-5 and V is TRBV5-6, with 7 nucleotides matching TRBD1. The CDR3 extends over 13 amino acids. The germline V gene encodes CDR1 SGHDT and CDR2 YYEEEE. Trimming removed 5 bases from V and 3 bases from J; junction bases left unmatched: 2. CDR3: CASRGQFNQPQHF. CDR3 coding DNA: TGTGCCAGCAGGGGACAGTTCAATCAGCCCCAGCATTTT.

The V gene is TRBV7-2, the J gene TRBJ2-6; a weak D match, TRBD1 (5 bases). V lost 0 bases to trimming and J lost 0 bases, with 6 bases between them. Germline V CDR1 and CDR2: SGHTA, FQGNSA. The CDR3 length is 16 residues. CDR3 coding DNA: TGTGCCAGCAGCTTAGCAGGGGACTCTGGGGCCAACGTCCTGACTTTC. This translates into CASSLAGDSGANVLTF.

The J gene is TRBJ2-5, the V gene TRBV5-1; the match to TRBD2 covers 14 bases. Germline trimming cut 4 bases from V and 5 bases from J; bases unmatched to any gene: 13. The CDR3 spans 18 residues. Germline-derived CDR1 and CDR2 are SGHRS and YFSETQ. In DNA, the CDR3 is TGCGCCAGCAGCAAGGGACTAGCGGGGGCCAATACCTGGGAGACCCAGTACTTC. Translation gives CASSKGLAGANTWETQYF.

V gene TRBV28 combines with J gene TRBJ1-4, with 7 bases lining up with TRBD1. Germline V gene lookup returns CDR1 MDHEN and CDR2 SYDVKM. V was pared by 4 bases and J by 8 bases, with 7 bases of the junction left unmatched. The CDR3 has 14 amino acids. This chain's CDR3 is CASSSGGKHEKLFF. The CDR3 coding sequence is TGTGCCAGCAGTTCAGGGGGAAAACACGAAAAACTGTTTTTT.

The rearrangement links TRBV15 to TRBJ2-4; the match to TRBD1 covers 9 bases. J gave up 7 bases and V 4 bases, and 5 bases lay outside the gene matches. The CDR3 consists of 14 residues. Germline loops: CDR1 LNHNV, CDR2 YYDKDF (reference sequence). In DNA form, the CDR3 reads TGTGCCACCAGCAACAGGGGGCGCGGGAACATTCAGTACTTC. Its translation: CATSNRGRGNIQYF.

This clone was seen only a few times. The CDR3 DNA reads TGTGCCAGCAGTTACTCAGGACAGGGGAATTCACCCCTCCACTTT. Its translation: CASSYSGQGNSPLHF. J is TRBJ1-6 and V is TRBV6-5; 9 bases are a match to TRBD1. Germline CDR1 MNHEY, CDR2 SVGAGI. Losses at the gene ends were 0 bases for V and 7 bases for J; bases not matched to a gene: 1. This CDR3 has 15 amino acids.

This clone was seen a few times. The CDR3: CASSSQVSNQPQHF. In DNA form, the CDR3 reads TGCGCCAGCAGTTCACAGGTCTCCAATCAGCCCCAGCATTTT. The chain recombines TRBV23-1 with TRBJ1-5, with D possibly being TRBD1 (5 bases). TRBV23-1 is marked as an open reading frame, function uncertain. V was cut by 5 bases and J by 3 bases, with 11 bases left in between. The CDR3 runs 14 residues.

This clone was observed a handful of times. CDR3 coding DNA: TGCGCCAGCAGTGCCCGTCGGGAGGGCGAGCAGTACTTC. It specifies CASSARREGEQYF. This chain links TRBV10-1 with TRBJ2-7; 8 bases match TRBD2. The CDR3 contains 13 residues. From germline, CDR1 is WNHNN and CDR2 SYGVQD (reference sequence). V lost 4 bases, J lost 6 bases, and 5 bases stayed unmatched.

The chain uses TRBV18 and TRBJ2-7; no clear D. The germline V gene has CDR1 KGHSH and CDR2 LQKENI. The CDR3 runs to 13 residues. V lost 0 bases and J 3 bases, leaving 6 bases between the germline ends. This chain's CDR3 is CASSPPRGYEQYF. The CDR3 DNA reads TGTGCCAGCTCACCACCTCGAGGCTACGAGCAGTACTTC.

The gene calls are TRBV18 and TRBJ1-1, with 8 bases matching TRBD1. The CDR3 runs 16 residues. Germline CDR1 KGHSH, CDR2 LQKENI. Germline trimming cut 2 bases from V and 4 bases from J; bases unmatched to any gene: 9. The CDR3 loop is CASSPSGTGGVTEAFF. The CDR3 DNA reads TGTGCCAGCTCACCATCGGGGACAGGCGGTGTCACTGAAGCTTTCTTT.

This chain joins TRBV21-1 and TRBJ2-7; the DNA was not used to check the table's D call, TRBD1. TRBV21-1 is designated a pseudogene. The CDR3 is 10 amino acids. Written as DNA, the CDR3 is TGCAGGGGGACAACCTACGAGCAGTACTTC. Amino acids: CRGTTYEQYF.

The V and J genes are TRBV4-2 and TRBJ2-5, with a possible D match to TRBD1 (6 bases). In germline, CDR1 is LGHNA, CDR2 YNFKEQ. The V end lost 3 bases, the J end lost 3 bases, and 11 bases lay between the germline ends. The CDR3 consists of 14 residues. The CDR3 sequence is CASSQRGREETQYF. The CDR3 DNA reads TGTGCCAGCAGCCAGAGGGGGAGAGAAGAGACCCAGTACTTC.

This sequence joins TRBV6-5 and TRBJ1-1; possibly TRBD1 for D (5 bases). CDR1 is MNHEY and CDR2 is SVGAGI in the germline V gene. The CDR3 has 15 residues. Between the trimmed V and J ends, which lost 6 bases and 3 bases, there was a span of 17 bases. The CDR3 nucleotides read TGTGCCAGCAGCGCTGCCGGGGGAGGGTACACTGAAGCTTTCTTT. Protein sequence: CASSAAGGGYTEAFF.

The chain links TRBV7-3 to TRBJ1-2; a weak D match, TRBD1 (5 bases). The germline V gene encodes CDR1 SGHTA and CDR2 FQGTGA. The CDR3 runs 13 residues. The V and J ends lost 5 bases and 2 bases respectively, with 9 bases between them. The CDR3 DNA follows: TGTGCCAGCAGCCCCGACAGCAACTATGGCTACACCTTC. Its translation: CASSPDSNYGYTF.

The J gene is TRBJ1-2, the V gene TRBV24-1; the D is unclear. CDR3 length equals 13 residues. CDR1 is KGHDR, CDR2 SFDVKD, per germline. Trimming pared 3 bases from V and 4 bases from J, leaving 8 bases between. CDR3 nucleotides: TGTGCCACCAGTGATCCCCAGTCCTATGGCTACACCTTC. Translation: CATSDPQSYGYTF.

The chain recombines TRBV6-2 or TRBV6-3 with TRBJ1-5, with 11 bases identical to TRBD1. V shed 4 bases, J shed 11 bases, and the junction held 10 bases outside the gene matches. The germline V gene has CDR1 MNHEY and CDR2 SVGEGT. CDR3 size: 15 residues. This CDR3 reads CASSSGQGAGKSQHF. CDR3 DNA sequence: TGTGCCAGCAGTTCTGGACAGGGGGCGGGTAAATCCCAGCATTTT.